This TCR beta chain originates from a study of response to subunit inactivated influenza vaccine. TCRdb ran MiXCR on the RT-PCR reads and lists one entry per CDR3 protein. Of about 540,000 distinct CDR3 sequences listed, under 30% are singletons. CDR1 and CDR2 (germline): LGHDT, YNNKEL (reference sequence). The CDR3 extends over 16 amino acids. J was trimmed by 1 base and V by 0 bases; bases with no gene match: 2. These sequences were also reported in another study, on T cells expressing NK-cell markers. That investigation notes: It was by 5'RACE template switching with UMIs that TCR beta cDNA was made. Sequencing covered eight donors, seven HCMV-seropositive and one seronegative.

Sequencing was performed on CD4+ T cells sorted from PBMCs, taken 11 to 12 days after vaccination. The clonotype was recovered from a man aged 45-65 years who received an inactivated influenza vaccine. V and J are TRBV3-1 and TRBJ2-1; 8 positions match TRBD2. CDR3 in amino acids: CASSQDSGGSYNEQFF. The CDR3 bases are TGTGCCAGCAGCCAAGATTCGGGAGGGTCCTACAATGAGCAGTTCTTC.